This entry concerns a single T cell receptor (beta chain). Its antigen is not known. Two nested PCRs, about 15 and 9 cycles, amplified TCRalpha and TCRbeta cDNA. TCRdb re-called the 5' RACE reads; every CDR3 protein appears as one record, without DNA. The sample table sets out roughly 150,000 distinct CDR3 sequences. The data originate from a study of monozygotic twins with inflammatory bowel disease. Looked up from germline, CDR1 is DFQATT and CDR2 is SNEGSKA (reference sequence). CDR3 size: 15 residues. Study results and limitations: In the analysis, different T cell subtypes could not be told apart. IBD patients shared fewer clonotypes with others than healthy twins, especially with disease activity. IBD-affected twins scored below their healthy co-twins in TCRbeta diversity (inverse Simpson).

The rearrangement uses TRBV20-1 and TRBJ2-1; no DNA is available, so the TRBD2 call from TCRdb remains unchecked. Material for sequencing was blood. The source of this sequence is a human donor with ulcerative colitis or Crohn's disease, or a healthy co-twin of an affected twin (not recorded which). CDR3 sequence: CSARVLAGVYKEQFF.